Listed here are 4 T cell receptor beta chains from one sample, sequenced in a study of cytomegalovirus exposure and HLA in healthy donors. Vbeta (60) and Jbeta (13) primers were used in the PCR. Sequencing used immunoSEQ multiplex PCR; TCRdb keeps in-frame clones, though not all of them. The sample has roughly 120,000 clones; 80% are singletons. Sample: PBMCs. The receptors were gathered from a human donor in good health.

The rearrangement uses TRBV9 and TRBJ2-1, with a possible D match to TRBD2 (5 bases). CDR1 and CDR2 (germline): SGDLS, YYNGEE. The CDR3 spans 15 residues. Between the trimmed V and J ends, which lost 2 bases and 7 bases, there was a span of 16 bases. CDR3 nucleotide sequence: TGTGCCAGCAGCGTGAGCGGTACTATTCCGAATGAGCAGTTCTTC. Residues: CASSVSGTIPNEQFF.

This CDR3 is CASSPRGTGLNRNTEAFF. The CDR3 coding sequence is TGTGCCAGCTCACCGCGCGGGACGGGCCTAAATCGGAACACTGAAGCTTTCTTT. The V and J genes are TRBV18 and TRBJ1-1; D perhaps matches TRBD1 (5 bases). The CDR3 extends over 18 amino acids. Germline V gene data show CDR1 as KGHSH and CDR2 as LQKENI. The V gene lost 3 bases and the J gene lost 1 base, with 21 bases spanning the gap.

The rearrangement uses TRBV5-4 and TRBJ2-7; D is perhaps TRBD2 (5 bases). The CDR3 sequence is 14 residues long. Deletions cut 4 bases from V and 4 bases from J, with 15 bases between. Germline V gene lookup returns CDR1 SGHNT and CDR2 YYREEE (reference sequence). As DNA, the CDR3 is TGTGCCAGCAGCAAAAAAGATCGGGAATACGAGCAGTACTTC. Translated: CASSKKDREYEQYF.

The chain combines TRBV29-1 with TRBJ2-2; 12 nucleotides match TRBD2. V shed 7 bases and J 0 bases; nucleotides not matched to a gene: 6. Looked up from germline, CDR1 is SQVTM and CDR2 is ANQGSEA. The CDR3 covers 16 residues. CDR3 sequence (DNA): TGCAGCGCCCTACTAGCGGGGGGCGCGAACACCGGGGAGCTGTTTTTT. This encodes CSALLAGGANTGELFF.